A selection of T cell receptor beta chains follows, all from one sample in a study of patients and donors after allogeneic stem cell transplantation. MiXCR was run by TCRdb on the RT-PCR reads, yielding one entry per CDR3 protein. The sample includes about a million distinct CDR3 sequences, under 20% seen only once; the top ten take around 6%. The sample comprised blood, either unsorted or a sorted T cell fraction (not recorded which). These receptors were obtained from a human donor who was either an allogeneic HSCT recipient or a stem cell or donor lymphocyte infusion donor (not recorded which). It is not recorded whose cells these are; they may come from a transplant donor. CDR3s include the opening cysteine and the closing phenylalanine or tryptophan. The order of the fields is D gene, clone size, J gene, V gene, CDR3 DNA, CDR3 protein. A D gene is named only where the DNA matches it firmly. Clone size is shown for a subset of rows, as once, few, many or a class of expanded clone.

>.|few|TRBJ2-3|TRBV5-1
TGCGCCAGCAGCTTTGGTTCGAGTTGGGAGTCAAATACGCAGTATTTT
CASSFGSSWESNTQYF
>.|few|TRBJ1-5|TRBV5-1
TGCGCCAGCAGCCCAATGGGGAATCAGCCCCAGCATTTT
CASSPMGNQPQHF
>.|many|TRBJ2-2|TRBV6-5
TGTGCCAGCAGTGGAGTCACCGGGGAGCTGTTTTTT
CASSGVTGELFF
>.|.|TRBJ1-3|TRBV20-1
TGCAGTGCTAGAGATGAGGGGACGGGAAACACCATATATTTT
CSARDEGTGNTIYF
>.|few|TRBJ2-3|TRBV4-1
TGCGCCAGCAGCCAGGCCTCTACAGGGTGGTCGGTATTTACGCAGTATTTT
CASSQASTGWSVFTQYF
>TRBD1|.|TRBJ1-1|TRBV5-6
TGTGCCAGCAGCTCGGACAGGGCAAGCACTGAAGCTTTCTTT
CASSSDRASTEAFF
>TRBD1|.|TRBJ1-2|TRBV20-1
TGCAGTGCCCCGGGACAGAACTATGGCTACACCTTC
CSAPGQNYGYTF
>.|.|TRBJ2-1|TRBV6-5
TGTGCCAGCAGTCAGGGTATCCATGAGCAGTTCTTC
CASSQGIHEQFF
>TRBD1|many|TRBJ2-1|TRBV5-1
TGCGCCAGCAACACAGGGGAAAGGGTCAATGAGCAGTTCTTC
CASNTGERVNEQFF
>.|few|TRBJ1-1|TRBV30
TGTGCCTGGATGAGGGGCACTGAAGCTTTCTTT
CAWMRGTEAFF
>.|.|TRBJ1-6|TRBV30
TGTGCCTGGGGGGGGACGGAAATGCTCCACTTT
CAWGGTEMLHF
>.|few|TRBJ1-2|TRBV28
TGTGCCAGCAGTTCTCTAGGGGCGGGACGGGAGAGCTATGGCTACACCTTC
CASSSLGAGRESYGYTF
>TRBD1|.|TRBJ2-7|TRBV4-1
TGCGCCAGCAGCCAAGTTTTAGGCAGGGGGCTTTCCTACGAGCAGTACTTC
CASSQVLGRGLSYEQYF
>TRBD1|few|TRBJ2-7|TRBV6-1
TGTGCCAGCAGTCGGACCGGGACAGGGACGGACGAGCAGTACTTC
CASSRTGTGTDEQYF
>.|.|TRBJ2-3|TRBV9
TGTGCCAGCAGCCCTTTGGATGCAGATACGCAGTATTTT
CASSPLDADTQYF
>.|.|TRBJ2-7|TRBV7-9
TGTGCCAGCGGGGGGAGTTCTCCGGACGAGCAGTACTTC
CASGGSSPDEQYF
>TRBD1|.|TRBJ1-2|TRBV15
TGTGCCACCAGCAGAGTGACAGGGGTCAGTGGTTATGGCTACACCTTC
CATSRVTGVSGYGYTF
>.|many|TRBJ2-1|TRBV25-1
TGTGCCAGCAGTGAACTCGGGATATCCTACAATGAGCAGTTCTTC
CASSELGISYNEQFF
>.|few|TRBJ2-5|TRBV20-1
TGCAGTGCTAAGGCAGGGCAAGAGACCCAGTACTTC
CSAKAGQETQYF
>TRBD1|.|TRBJ2-1|TRBV5-1
TGCGCCAGCAGCGCTGGACAGGGACGCGAGCAGTTCTTC
CASSAGQGREQFF
>TRBD1|few|TRBJ1-1|TRBV5-1
TGCGCCAGCAGCTTGGAAGGGGGCGTACCTGAAGCTTTCTTT
CASSLEGGVPEAFF
>.|.|TRBJ1-2|TRBV12-3/TRBV12-4
TGTGCCAGCGGGGGGGAGGGGTATGGCTACACCTTC
CASGGEGYGYTF
>.|few|TRBJ1-2|TRBV6-5
TGTGCCAGCAGTTACTCAGCGGGGTGGGACAACTCTAACTATGGCTACACCTTC
CASSYSAGWDNSNYGYTF
>.|.|TRBJ1-2|TRBV3-1
TGTGCCAGCAGCCAAGATGCGGTTCGCTATGGCTACACCTTC
CASSQDAVRYGYTF
>.|few|TRBJ2-1|TRBV4-3
TGCGCCAGCAGCCAAGCGGATAGTTCGGGACATGCCTACAATGAGCAGTTCTTC
CASSQADSSGHAYNEQFF
>.|few|TRBJ1-6|TRBV4-3
TGCGCCAGCAGCCAAGAGAGGAGCTCCTATAATTCACCCCTCCACTTT
CASSQERSSYNSPLHF
>.|.|TRBJ2-5|TRBV2
TGTGCCAGCACTCGGGACACTCCCTTAGAGACCCAGTACTTC
CASTRDTPLETQYF
>.|.|TRBJ1-6|TRBV2
TGTGCCAGCAGTGTAGGGGTCTATAATTCACCCCTCCACTTT
CASSVGVYNSPLHF
>.|.|TRBJ1-1|TRBV20-1
TGCAGTGCTAGATCTCGGGATAAGAACACTGAAGCTTTCTTT
CSARSRDKNTEAFF
>TRBD2|.|TRBJ2-7|TRBV6-1
TGTGCCAGCACCCGGGGGGGGCGCGGATCCTACGAGCAGTACTTC
CASTRGGRGSYEQYF
>.|few|TRBJ1-2|TRBV5-6
TGTGCCAGCAGCCTCAACAGGGCTGATGGCTACACCTTC
CASSLNRADGYTF
>.|.|TRBJ1-6|TRBV11-2
TGTGCCAGCAGCGCGATTTCGACCCCCCTAAATTCACCCCTCCACTTT
CASSAISTPLNSPLHF
>.|.|TRBJ2-7|TRBV5-1
TGCGCCAGCAGCTTTGGGCCGACTAGTTTTCGCCTAGTGTACGAGCAGTACTTC
CASSFGPTSFRLVYEQYF
>TRBD2|.|TRBJ2-1|TRBV6-4
TGTGCCAGCTCAACCCAGACTAGCGGGAGTCGTGAGCAGTTCTTC
CASSTQTSGSREQFF
>.|.|TRBJ1-1|TRBV14
TGTGCCAGCAGGCGAAGAAGGGACAAGAACACTGAAGCTTTCTTT
CASRRRRDKNTEAFF
>TRBD2|.|TRBJ2-3|TRBV20-1
TGCAGTGCTTGCCCCGGACTAGCGGGGGGGCCAGATACGCAGTATTTT
CSACPGLAGGPDTQYF
>TRBD2|few|TRBJ2-3|TRBV6-2/TRBV6-3
TGTGCCAGCAGTATGGGACTAGCGGGGGCCACAGATACGCAGTATTTT
CASSMGLAGATDTQYF
>TRBD2|few|TRBJ2-5|TRBV9
TGTGCCAGCAGCTTCAGCGGGGGGAACCAAGAGACCCAGTACTTC
CASSFSGGNQETQYF
>.|many|TRBJ2-1|TRBV12-3/TRBV12-4
TGTGCCAGCAGTTTTGTAGAGGCTGAGCAGTTCTTC
CASSFVEAEQFF
>.|.|TRBJ1-2|TRBV6-5
TGTGCCAGCAGTTACTCGTTCGTAGGTGGGCTCACCTTC
CASSYSFVGGLTF
>TRBD2|few|TRBJ2-1|TRBV10-3
TGTGCCATCAGTGTGGGACTAGGGGTCTACAATGAGCAGTTCTTC
CAISVGLGVYNEQFF
>.|few|TRBJ1-3|TRBV12-3/TRBV12-4
TGTGCCAGCAGTCGGCACAGGGAGAACACCATATATTTT
CASSRHRENTIYF
>.|.|TRBJ1-1|TRBV20-1
TGCAGTGCTAGAGATGAGCAGAGTACTGAAGCTTTCTTT
CSARDEQSTEAFF
>TRBD1|.|TRBJ2-5|TRBV30
TGTGCCTGGACTGCGGGACAGGGGGCTCAAGAGACCCAGTACTTC
CAWTAGQGAQETQYF
>.|many|TRBJ1-1|TRBV6-2/TRBV6-3
TGTGCCAGCAGCTCCGACTTGAACACTGAAGCTTTCTTT
CASSSDLNTEAFF
>TRBD1|.|TRBJ1-2|TRBV18
TGTGCCAGCTCACCTGGGACAGGGTCGGGCGGCTACACCTTC
CASSPGTGSGGYTF
>TRBD1|.|TRBJ1-1|TRBV6-5
TGTGCCAGCAGTTTCCTGACAGGGGGGAACACTGAAGCTTTCTTT
CASSFLTGGNTEAFF
>TRBD1|.|TRBJ1-4|TRBV7-7
TGTGCCAGCAGCTTAACACAGGGGAATGAAAAACTGTTTTTT
CASSLTQGNEKLFF
>TRBD1|.|TRBJ2-5|TRBV15
TGTGCCACCAGCAGAGATCTACGCAGGGGGCATGGGGAGACCCAGTACTTC
CATSRDLRRGHGETQYF
>.|.|TRBJ2-2|TRBV4-1
TGCGCCAGCCAAGGACCTCTGAACACCGGGGAGCTGTTTTTT
CASQGPLNTGELFF
>TRBD2|.|TRBJ2-7|TRBV27
TGTGCCAGCATGGTCGGGGGGGGTTACGAGCAGTACTTC
CASMVGGGYEQYF